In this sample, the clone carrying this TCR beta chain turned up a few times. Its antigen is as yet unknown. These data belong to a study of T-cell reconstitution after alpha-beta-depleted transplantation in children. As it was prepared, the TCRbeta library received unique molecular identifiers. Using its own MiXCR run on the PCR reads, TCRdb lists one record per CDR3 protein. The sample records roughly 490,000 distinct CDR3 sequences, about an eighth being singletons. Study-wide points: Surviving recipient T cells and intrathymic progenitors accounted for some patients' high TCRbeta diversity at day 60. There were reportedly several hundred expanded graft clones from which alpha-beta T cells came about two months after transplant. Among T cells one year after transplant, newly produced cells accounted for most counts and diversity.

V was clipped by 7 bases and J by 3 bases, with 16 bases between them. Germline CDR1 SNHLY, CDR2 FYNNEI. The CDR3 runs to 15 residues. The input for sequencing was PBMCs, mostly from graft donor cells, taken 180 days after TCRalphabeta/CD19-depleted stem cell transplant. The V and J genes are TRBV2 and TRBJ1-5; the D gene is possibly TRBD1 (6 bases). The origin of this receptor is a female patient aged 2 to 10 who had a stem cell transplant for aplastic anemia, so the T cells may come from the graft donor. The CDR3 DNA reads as TGTGCCAGCACTCAATCCGGACAGTACAATCAGCCCCAGCATTTT. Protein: CASTQSGQYNQPQHF.